This T cell receptor (beta chain) was sequenced in a study of T cell clonality in common variable immunodeficiency. Findings and limits, study-wide: Common variable immunodeficiency TCR beta sequences reportedly had fewer deletions and N-nucleotide insertions. CVID subjects showed higher TCRbeta clonality than healthy controls.

The data were produced by immunoSEQ multiplex PCR, yet TCRdb's version contains in-frame clones alone and is incomplete. The sample shows 25,000 to 35,000 clones, no singletons; the ten largest hold 2.5% to 3.5%. Germline CDR1 reads SGHRS; CDR2 reads YFSETQ. There are 14 residues in the CDR3. Trimming shortened V by 0 bases and J by 7 bases, and 10 bases separated the two germline ends. Diagnosis required reduced IgG, IgA and/or IgM with specific antibody deficiency. CVID subjects were around 14 female and under 35 male, aged roughly 9 to 64. This clone was found many times. The target antigen is unknown. The read ends 3 residues before the CDR3 terminus; that terminus is restored from the germline J gene.

The sample was peripheral blood mononuclear cells. The source is a human donor with common variable immunodeficiency. This chain uses TRBV5-1 with TRBJ1-4; D uncertain. The part of the CDR3 DNA that was read is TGCGCCAGCAGCTTGGAAGGGTTGGGTGAAAAA. Protein sequence: CASSLEGLGEK. The whole CDR3 region reads CASSLEGLGEKLFF.